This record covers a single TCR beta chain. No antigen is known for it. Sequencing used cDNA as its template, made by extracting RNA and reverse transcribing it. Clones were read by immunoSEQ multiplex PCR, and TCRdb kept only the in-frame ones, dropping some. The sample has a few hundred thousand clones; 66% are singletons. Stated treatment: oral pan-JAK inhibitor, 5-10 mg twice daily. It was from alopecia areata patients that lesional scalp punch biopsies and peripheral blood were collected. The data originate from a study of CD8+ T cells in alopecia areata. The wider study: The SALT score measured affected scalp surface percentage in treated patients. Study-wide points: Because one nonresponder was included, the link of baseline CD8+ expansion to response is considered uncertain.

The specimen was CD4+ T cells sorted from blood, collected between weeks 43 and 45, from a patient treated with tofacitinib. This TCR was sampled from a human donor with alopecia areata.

The CDR3 nucleotides read TGCGCCAGCAGCTTCCGGGACAGCGACCATTCACCCCTCCACTTT. Encoded protein: CASSFRDSDHSPLHF. J is TRBJ1-6 and V is TRBV5-1, with 7 bases matching TRBD1. The V gene's germline CDR1 is SGHRS and CDR2 YFSETQ. The CDR3 contains 15 residues. Losses at the gene ends were 2 bases for V and 8 bases for J; bases not matched to a gene: 7.